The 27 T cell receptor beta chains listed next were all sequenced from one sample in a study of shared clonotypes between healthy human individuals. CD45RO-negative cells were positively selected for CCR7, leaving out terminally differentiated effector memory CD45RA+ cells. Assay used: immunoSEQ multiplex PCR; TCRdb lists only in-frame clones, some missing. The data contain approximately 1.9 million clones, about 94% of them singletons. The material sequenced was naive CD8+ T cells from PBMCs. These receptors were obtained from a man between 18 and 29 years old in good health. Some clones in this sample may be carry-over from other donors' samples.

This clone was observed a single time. CDR3 residues: CASSEAGLFIFYSNQPQHF. The CDR3 DNA is TGTGCCAGCAGTGAAGCAGGGCTCTTTATTTTTTATAGCAATCAGCCCCAGCATTTT. The genes are TRBV6-1 and TRBJ1-5; D not certain. Trimming took 0 bases from V and 0 from J, leaving 18 bases between them. Per germline, CDR1 MNHNS and CDR2 SASEGT. The CDR3 has 19 residues.

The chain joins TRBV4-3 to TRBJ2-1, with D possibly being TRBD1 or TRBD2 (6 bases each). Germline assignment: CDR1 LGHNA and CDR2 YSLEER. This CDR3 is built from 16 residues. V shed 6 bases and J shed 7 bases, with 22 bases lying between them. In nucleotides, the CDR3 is TGCGCCAGCAGTCCTGGGCCAGCGGGTGGACAGAATGAGCAGTTCTTC. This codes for CASSPGPAGGQNEQFF.

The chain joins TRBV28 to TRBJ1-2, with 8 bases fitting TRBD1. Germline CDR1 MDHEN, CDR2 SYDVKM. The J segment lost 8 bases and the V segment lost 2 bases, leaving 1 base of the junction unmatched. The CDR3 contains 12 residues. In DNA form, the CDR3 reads TGTGCCAGCAGTTTAGACAGGGGCGGCTACACCTTC. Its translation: CASSLDRGGYTF.

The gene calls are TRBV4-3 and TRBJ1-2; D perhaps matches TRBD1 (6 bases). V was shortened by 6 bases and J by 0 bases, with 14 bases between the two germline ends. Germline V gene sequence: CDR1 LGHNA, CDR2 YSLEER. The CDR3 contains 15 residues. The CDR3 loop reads CASSPEGGTNYGYTF. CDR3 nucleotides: TGCGCCAGCAGTCCGGAGGGGGGAACTAACTATGGCTACACCTTC.

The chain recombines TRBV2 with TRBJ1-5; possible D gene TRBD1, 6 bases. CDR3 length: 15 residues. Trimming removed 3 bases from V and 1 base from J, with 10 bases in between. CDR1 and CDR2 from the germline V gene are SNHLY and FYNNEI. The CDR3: CASSEGATSNQPQHF. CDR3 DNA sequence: TGTGCCAGCAGTGAGGGGGCTACGAGCAATCAGCCCCAGCATTTT.

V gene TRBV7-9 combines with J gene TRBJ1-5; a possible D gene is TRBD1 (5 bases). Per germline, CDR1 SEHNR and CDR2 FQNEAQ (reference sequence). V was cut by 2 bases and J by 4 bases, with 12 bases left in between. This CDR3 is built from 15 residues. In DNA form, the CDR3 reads TGTGCCAGCAGCTTACAGGGACCGACTAATCAGCCCCAGCATTTT. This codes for CASSLQGPTNQPQHF.

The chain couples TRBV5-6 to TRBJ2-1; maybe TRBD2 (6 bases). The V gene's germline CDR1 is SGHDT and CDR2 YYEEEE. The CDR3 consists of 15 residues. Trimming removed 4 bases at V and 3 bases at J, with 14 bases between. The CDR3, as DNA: TGTGCCAGCAGCCCCTGGGCTAGCGACTACAATGAGCAGTTCTTC. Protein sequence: CASSPWASDYNEQFF.

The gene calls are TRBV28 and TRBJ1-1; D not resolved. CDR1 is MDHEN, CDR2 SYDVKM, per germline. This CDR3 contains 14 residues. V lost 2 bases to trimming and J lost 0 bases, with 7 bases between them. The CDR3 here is CASSLNGVNTEAFF. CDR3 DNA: TGTGCCAGCAGTTTAAACGGAGTGAACACTGAAGCTTTCTTT.

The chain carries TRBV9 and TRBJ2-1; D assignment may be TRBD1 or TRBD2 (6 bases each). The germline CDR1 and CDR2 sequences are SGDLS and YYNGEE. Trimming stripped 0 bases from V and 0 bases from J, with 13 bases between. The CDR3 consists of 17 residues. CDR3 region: CASSVVGGPASYNEQFF. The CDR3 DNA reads TGTGCCAGCAGCGTAGTGGGGGGCCCTGCCTCCTACAATGAGCAGTTCTTC.

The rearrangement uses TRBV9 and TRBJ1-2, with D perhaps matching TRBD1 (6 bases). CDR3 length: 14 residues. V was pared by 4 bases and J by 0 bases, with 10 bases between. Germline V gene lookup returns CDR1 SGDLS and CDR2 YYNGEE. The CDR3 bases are TGTGCCAGCAGCTCGCGGACAGCTAACTATGGCTACACCTTC. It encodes CASSSRTANYGYTF.

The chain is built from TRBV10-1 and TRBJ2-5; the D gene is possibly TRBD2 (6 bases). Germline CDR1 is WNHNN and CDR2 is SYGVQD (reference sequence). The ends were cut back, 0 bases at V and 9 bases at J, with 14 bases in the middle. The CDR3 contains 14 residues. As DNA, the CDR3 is TGCGCCAGCAGTGAGTCGAGCCAGCCGGGGGCCCAGTACTTC. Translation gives CASSESSQPGAQYF.

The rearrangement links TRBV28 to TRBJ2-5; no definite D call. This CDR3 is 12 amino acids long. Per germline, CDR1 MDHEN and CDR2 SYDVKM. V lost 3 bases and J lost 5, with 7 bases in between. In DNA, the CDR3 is TGTGCCAGCAGTTTGTTCCTGGAGACCCAGTACTTC. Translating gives CASSLFLETQYF. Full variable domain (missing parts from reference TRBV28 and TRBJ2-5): DVKVTQSSRYLVKRTGEKVFLECVQDMDHENMFWYRQDPGLGLRLIYFSYDVKMKEKGDIPEGYSVSREKKERFSLILESASTNQTSMYLCASSLFLETQYFGPGTRLLVL.

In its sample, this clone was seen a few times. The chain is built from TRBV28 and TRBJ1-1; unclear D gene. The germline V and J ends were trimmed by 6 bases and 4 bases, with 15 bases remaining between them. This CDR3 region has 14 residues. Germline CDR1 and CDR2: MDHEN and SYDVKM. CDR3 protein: CASRQSRAGTEAFF. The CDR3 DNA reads TGTGCCAGCAGGCAGTCACGGGCTGGCACTGAAGCTTTCTTT.

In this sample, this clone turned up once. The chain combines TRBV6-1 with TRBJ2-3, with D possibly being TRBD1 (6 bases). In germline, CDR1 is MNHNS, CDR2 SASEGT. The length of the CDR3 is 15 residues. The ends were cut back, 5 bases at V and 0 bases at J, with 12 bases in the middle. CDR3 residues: CASSIQGESTDTQYF. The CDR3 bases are TGTGCCAGCAGTATACAGGGTGAGAGCACAGATACGCAGTATTTT.

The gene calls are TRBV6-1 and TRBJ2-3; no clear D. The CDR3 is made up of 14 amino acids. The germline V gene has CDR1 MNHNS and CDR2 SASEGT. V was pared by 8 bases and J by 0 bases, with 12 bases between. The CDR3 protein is CASPAAASTDTQYF. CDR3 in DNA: TGTGCCAGCCCGGCAGCAGCTAGCACAGATACGCAGTATTTT.

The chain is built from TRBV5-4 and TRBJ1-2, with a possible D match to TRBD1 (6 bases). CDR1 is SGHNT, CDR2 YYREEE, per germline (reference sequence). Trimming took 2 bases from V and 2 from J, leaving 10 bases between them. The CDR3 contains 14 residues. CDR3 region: CASSFWGGNYGYTF. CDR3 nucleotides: TGTGCCAGCAGCTTTTGGGGGGGCAACTATGGCTACACCTTC.

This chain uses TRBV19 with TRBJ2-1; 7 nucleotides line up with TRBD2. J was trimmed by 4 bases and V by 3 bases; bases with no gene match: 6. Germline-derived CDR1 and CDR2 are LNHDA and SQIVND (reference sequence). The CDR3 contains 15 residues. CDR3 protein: CASSMAASGYNEQFF. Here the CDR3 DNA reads TGTGCCAGTAGTATGGCGGCTAGCGGTTACAATGAGCAGTTCTTC.

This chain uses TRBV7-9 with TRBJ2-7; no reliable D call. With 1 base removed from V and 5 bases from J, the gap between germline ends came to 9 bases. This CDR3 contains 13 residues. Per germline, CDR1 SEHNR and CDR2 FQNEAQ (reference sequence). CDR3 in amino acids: CASSLVSRDEQYF. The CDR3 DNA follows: TGTGCCAGCAGCTTAGTTTCTCGGGACGAGCAGTACTTC.

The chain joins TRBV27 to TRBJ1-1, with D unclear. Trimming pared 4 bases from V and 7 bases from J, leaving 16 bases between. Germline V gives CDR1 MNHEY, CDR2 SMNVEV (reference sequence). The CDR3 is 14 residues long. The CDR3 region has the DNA TGTGCCAGCAGTTCCGACCGCGAGGTAGATGAAGCTTTCTTT. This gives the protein CASSSDREVDEAFF.

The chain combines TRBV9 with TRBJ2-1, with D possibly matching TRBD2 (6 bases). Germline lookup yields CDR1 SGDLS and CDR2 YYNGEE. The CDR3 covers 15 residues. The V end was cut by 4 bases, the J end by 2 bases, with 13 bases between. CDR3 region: CASSPIRTTYNEQFF. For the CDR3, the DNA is TGTGCCAGCAGCCCCATAAGGACTACCTACAATGAGCAGTTCTTC.

The CDR3 region is CASSQEDRGETQYF. The CDR3 bases are TGCGCCAGCAGCCAAGAAGACAGGGGGGAGACCCAGTACTTC. The V gene is TRBV4-3, the J gene TRBJ2-5, with 9 nucleotides matching TRBD1. The germline CDR1 and CDR2 sequences are LGHNA and YSLEER. The CDR3 has 14 residues. Germline trimming cut 0 bases from V and 5 bases from J; bases unmatched to any gene: 1.

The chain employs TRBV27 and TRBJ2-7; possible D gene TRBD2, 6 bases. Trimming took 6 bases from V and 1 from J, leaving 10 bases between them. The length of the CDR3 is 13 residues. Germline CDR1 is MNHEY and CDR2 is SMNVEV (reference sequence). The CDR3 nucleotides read TGTGCCAGCAGGCCGGGGACTTCCTACGAGCAGTACTTC. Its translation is CASRPGTSYEQYF.

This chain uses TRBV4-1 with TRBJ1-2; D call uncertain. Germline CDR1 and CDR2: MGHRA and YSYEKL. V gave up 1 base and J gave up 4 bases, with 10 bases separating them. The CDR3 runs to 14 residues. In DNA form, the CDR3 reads TGCGCCAGCAGCCAAGCACCGGGAAGCTATGGCTACACCTTC. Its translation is CASSQAPGSYGYTF.

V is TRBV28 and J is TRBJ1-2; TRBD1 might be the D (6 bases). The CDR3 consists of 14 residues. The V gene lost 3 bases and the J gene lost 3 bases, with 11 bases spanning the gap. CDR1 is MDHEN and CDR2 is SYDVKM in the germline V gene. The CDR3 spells CASSFRGADYGYTF. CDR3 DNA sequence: TGTGCCAGCAGTTTCAGGGGCGCGGACTATGGCTACACCTTC.

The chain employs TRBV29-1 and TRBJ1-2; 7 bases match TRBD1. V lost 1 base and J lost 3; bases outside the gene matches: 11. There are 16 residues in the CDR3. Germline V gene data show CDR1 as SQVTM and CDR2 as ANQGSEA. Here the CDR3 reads CSVEGVTDRTDYGYTF. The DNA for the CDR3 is TGCAGCGTTGAAGGTGTAACGGACAGGACCGACTATGGCTACACCTTC.

The CDR3 loop reads CASSLFTGGSSYNEQFF. The CDR3 nucleotides read TGCGCCAGCAGCTTGTTCACCGGCGGGAGCTCCTACAATGAGCAGTTCTTC. V and J are TRBV5-1 and TRBJ2-1, with 7 bases lining up with TRBD2. Germline-derived CDR1 and CDR2 are SGHRS and YFSETQ. Trimming at V came to 1 base and at J to 0 bases, leaving 7 bases not matched to a gene. There are 17 residues in the CDR3.

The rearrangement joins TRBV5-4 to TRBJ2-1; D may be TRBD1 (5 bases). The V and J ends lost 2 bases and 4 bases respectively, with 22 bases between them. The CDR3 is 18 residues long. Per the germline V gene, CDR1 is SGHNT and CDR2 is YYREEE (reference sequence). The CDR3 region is CASSFIIVVGAGYNEQFF. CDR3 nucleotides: TGTGCCAGCAGCTTCATCATAGTGGTAGGGGCTGGATACAATGAGCAGTTCTTC.